These 25 T cell receptor beta chains share one sample of origin, sequenced in a study of STAT5B mutations in CD4+ large granular lymphocyte leukemia. Only in-frame clones appear in the TCRdb table, and some are missing; sequencing was by immunoSEQ multiplex PCR. The profile covers roughly 46,000 clones, with roughly 84% appearing a single time and more than 0.3% taken by the ten largest. The material sequenced was CD4+ T cells from blood buffy coats. The receptors come from a human donor in good health.

The rearrangement uses TRBV2 and TRBJ2-7, with 7 bases that match TRBD2. This CDR3 is 17 amino acids long. Germline V gives CDR1 SNHLY, CDR2 FYNNEI. V dropped 2 bases and J dropped 0; count of bases not matched to a gene: 10. The CDR3 region is CASSELQSSGTSYEQYF. CDR3 DNA: TGTGCCAGCAGTGAACTCCAATCAAGCGGGACCTCCTACGAGCAGTACTTC. Filled out from reference TRBV2 and TRBJ2-7, the complete variable domain reads EPEVTQTPSHQVTQMGQEVILRCVPISNHLYFYWYRQILGQKVEFLVSFYNNEISEKSEIFDDQFSVERPDGSNFTLKIRSTKLEDSAMYFCASSELQSSGTSYEQYFGPGTRLTVT.

V is TRBV6-5 and J is TRBJ1-3; 10 nucleotides match TRBD1. CDR1 MNHEY and CDR2 SVGAGI come from the germline V gene. The CDR3 sequence is 14 residues long. V lost 9 bases to trimming and J lost 3 bases; unmatched junction nucleotides: 5. CDR3 residues: CASATGGVGNTIYF. DNA for the CDR3: TGTGCCAGTGCGACAGGGGGCGTTGGAAACACCATATATTTT.

The chain employs TRBV6-1 and TRBJ2-1; no clear D gene. The ends were cut back, 7 bases at V and 2 bases at J, with 12 bases in the middle. This CDR3 region has 14 residues. Germline CDR1 reads MNHNS; CDR2 reads SASEGT. The CDR3, as DNA: TGTGCCAGCATCCCGGTAACTACCTACAATGAGCAGTTCTTC. This gives the protein CASIPVTTYNEQFF.

This rearrangement joins TRBV5-7 to TRBJ1-5; perhaps TRBD1 as D (6 bases). TRBV5-7 is an ORF; its function is uncertain. Trimming shortened V by 4 bases and J by 6 bases, and 17 bases separated the two germline ends. This CDR3 region has 15 residues. Written as DNA, the CDR3 is TGTGCCAGCAGCCCCCCTGGGCAGGGGCCTCAGCCCCAGCATTTT. It encodes CASSPPGQGPQPQHF.

The chain combines TRBV28 with TRBJ1-2, with D perhaps matching TRBD1 (5 bases). V lost 3 bases and J 8 bases, leaving 19 bases between the germline ends. Per the germline V gene, CDR1 is MDHEN and CDR2 is SYDVKM. This CDR3 has 15 amino acids. In DNA, the CDR3 is TGTGCCAGCAGTTTGGGAGGGACTACACCTACAGGCTACACCTTC. It encodes CASSLGGTTPTGYTF.

The rearrangement links TRBV6-5 to TRBJ2-7, with D unclear. Germline lookup yields CDR1 MNHEY and CDR2 SVGAGI. V gave up 2 bases and J gave up 6 bases, with 14 bases separating them. The CDR3 consists of 14 residues. Written as DNA, the CDR3 is TGTGCCAGCAGTTACAATGGGTGGAAGGGCGAGCAGTACTTC. Its protein is CASSYNGWKGEQYF.

The gene calls are TRBV27 and TRBJ1-4; 7 bases map to TRBD1. The CDR3 covers 14 residues. V shed 6 bases and J 5 bases; nucleotides not matched to a gene: 6. CDR1 and CDR2 from the germline V gene are MNHEY and SMNVEV (reference sequence). The CDR3 DNA reads as TGTGCCAGCAGATTGGGACAGACAAATGAAAAACTGTTTTTT. Translating it yields CASRLGQTNEKLFF.

The chain combines TRBV11-2 with TRBJ2-7, with 14 bases matching TRBD2. V lost 4 bases and J lost 1; bases outside the gene matches: 3. The CDR3 has 16 residues. Germline V gene lookup returns CDR1 SGHAT and CDR2 FQNNGV. The CDR3 spells CASSSRLAGGSYEQYF. For the CDR3, the DNA is TGTGCCAGCAGCTCCCGACTAGCGGGAGGGTCCTACGAGCAGTACTTC.

The gene calls are TRBV30 and TRBJ1-1, with D possibly TRBD1 on 6 matching bases. Per germline, CDR1 GTSNPN and CDR2 SVGIG (reference sequence). V lost 2 bases and J lost 1, with 17 bases in between. This CDR3 is 16 amino acids long. CDR3 coding DNA: TGTGCCTGGAGTAGGTACCCGGGACACCAGAACACTGAAGCTTTCTTT. It yields the protein CAWSRYPGHQNTEAFF.

The genes are TRBV10-3 and TRBJ1-2, with a weak D call TRBD1 (5 bases). Germline V gives CDR1 ENHRY, CDR2 SYGVKD. The CDR3 sequence is 15 residues long. V was shortened by 6 bases and J by 0 bases, with 14 bases between the two germline ends. CDR3 in amino acids: CAIRGDLGTNYGYTF. CDR3 DNA: TGTGCCATCAGGGGGGACTTAGGGACTAACTATGGCTACACCTTC.

In this sample, this clone turned up a few times. This rearrangement joins TRBV18 to TRBJ1-1; 9 positions match TRBD1. The CDR3 has 15 amino acids. The ends lost 1 base at V and 4 bases at J; junction bases unmatched: 4. CDR1 is KGHSH and CDR2 is LQKENI in the germline V gene. The CDR3, as DNA: TGTGCCAGCTCACCACGGACAGGGGCGGGCACTGAAGCTTTCTTT. As protein: CASSPRTGAGTEAFF.

The chain has TRBV15 and TRBJ1-1; no firm D call. The CDR3 extends over 11 amino acids. V was pared by 3 bases and J by 3 bases, with 2 bases between. Germline V lookup: CDR1 LNHNV, CDR2 YYDKDF (reference sequence). CDR3 coding DNA: TGTGCCACCAGCAGCTACACTGAAGCTTTCTTT. It is translated as CATSSYTEAFF.

V gene TRBV5-4 combines with J gene TRBJ2-5, with 8 nucleotides matching TRBD2. V shed 0 bases, J shed 5 bases, and the junction held 9 bases outside the gene matches. Germline assignment: CDR1 SGHNT and CDR2 YYREEE (reference sequence). The CDR3 covers 16 residues. Here the CDR3 DNA reads TGTGCCAGCAGCTTGGCCGGGGCGGGAGGAGCGGAGACCCAGTACTTC. As protein: CASSLAGAGGAETQYF.

The chain links TRBV10-3 to TRBJ2-3, with D perhaps assigned TRBD1 or TRBD2 (5 bases each). CDR1 and CDR2 (germline): ENHRY, SYGVKD. The CDR3 is made up of 16 amino acids. Between the trimmed V and J ends, which lost 0 bases and 1 base, there was a span of 11 bases. The CDR3 coding sequence is TGTGCCATCAGTGAGTCGTCAGGGAGCGGCACAGATACGCAGTATTTT. Translated: CAISESSGSGTDTQYF.

This chain uses TRBV9 with TRBJ2-2; D remains unclear. Germline CDR1 reads SGDLS; CDR2 reads YYNGEE. The CDR3 sequence is 15 residues long. V was cut by 0 bases and J by 3 bases, with 9 bases left in between. CDR3 amino acids: CASSVVGQYTGELFF. CDR3 coding DNA: TGTGCCAGCAGCGTAGTCGGGCAGTACACCGGGGAGCTGTTTTTT. The full variable domain, its missing parts supplied by reference TRBV9 and TRBJ2-2, is DSGVTQTPKHLITATGQRVTLRCSPRSGDLSVYWYQQSLDQGLQFLIQYYNGEERAKGNILERFSAQQFPDLHSELNLSSLELGDSALYFCASSVVGQYTGELFFGEGSRLTVL.

V gene TRBV7-9 combines with J gene TRBJ2-2; D possibly corresponds to TRBD2 (6 bases). Trimming removed 6 bases from V and 5 bases from J, with 13 bases in between. Germline-derived CDR1 and CDR2 are SEHNR and FQNEAQ (reference sequence). There are 14 residues in the CDR3. CDR3 DNA: TGTGCCAGCAGTGTGGAGGGGAGGACCGGGGAGCTGTTTTTT. It translates to CASSVEGRTGELFF.

This chain links TRBV12-5 with TRBJ1-1, with D uncertain. The V and J ends lost 4 bases and 8 bases respectively, with 11 bases between them. The germline V gene encodes CDR1 LGHNT and CDR2 FRNRAP. CDR3 length equals 12 residues. The chain's CDR3 is CASGYSHGEAFF. For the CDR3, the DNA is TGTGCTAGTGGTTATTCACACGGGGAAGCTTTCTTT.

The gene calls are TRBV28 and TRBJ2-7; D could derive from TRBD1 or TRBD2 (5 bases each). The V and J ends lost 4 bases and 2 bases respectively, with 12 bases between them. The CDR3 consists of 14 residues. Germline CDR1 MDHEN, CDR2 SYDVKM. Written as DNA, the CDR3 is TGTGCCAGCAGTTCACCGGGACGGACCTACGAGCAGTACTTC. It specifies CASSSPGRTYEQYF.

The chain recombines TRBV7-9 with TRBJ2-7; the match to TRBD1 covers 7 bases. This CDR3 comprises 15 residues. The germline CDR1 and CDR2 sequences are SEHNR and FQNEAQ (reference sequence). V lost 2 bases to trimming and J lost 3 bases; unmatched junction nucleotides: 7. The CDR3, as DNA: TGTGCCAGCAGCTTAACAGGGGCCCCAATCTACGAGCAGTACTTC. This sequence encodes CASSLTGAPIYEQYF.

The V gene is TRBV30, the J gene TRBJ2-4; TRBD2 matches at 8 bases. Germline values: CDR1 GTSNPN, CDR2 SVGIG (reference sequence). The CDR3 is 13 residues long. The trim removed 7 bases at V and 8 bases at J, leaving 10 bases unmatched. The CDR3 DNA reads as TGTGCCTCCTCCGGGACTAGTCGTGACATTCAGTACTTC. Its translation is CASSGTSRDIQYF.

This chain connects TRBV6-6 to TRBJ2-1; D uncertain. The germline V and J ends were trimmed by 1 base and 4 bases, with 2 bases remaining between them. The CDR3 sequence is 12 residues long. The germline CDR1 and CDR2 sequences are MNHNY and SVGAGI (reference sequence). The CDR3 DNA follows: TGTGCCAGCAGTTACTTATACAATGAGCAGTTCTTC. The encoded protein is CASSYLYNEQFF.

This chain links TRBV5-1 with TRBJ2-1; D might be TRBD1 (6 bases). The CDR3 has 15 residues. Germline CDR1 is SGHRS and CDR2 is YFSETQ. Trimming pared 7 bases from V and 4 bases from J, leaving 18 bases between. The CDR3 DNA reads TGCGCCAGCCAGGTACAGGGCGGGTTTTACAATGAGCAGTTCTTC. Protein: CASQVQGGFYNEQFF. Full variable domain (missing parts from reference TRBV5-1 and TRBJ2-1): KAGVTQTPRYLIKTRGQQVTLSCSPISGHRSVSWYQQTPGQGLQFLFEYFSETQRNKGNFPGRFSGRQFSNSRSEMNVSTLELGDSALYLCASQVQGGFYNEQFFGPGTRLTVL.

The rearrangement joins TRBV5-1 to TRBJ1-1; possibly TRBD1 for D (6 bases). The CDR3 spans 18 residues. Trimming removed 1 base from V and 0 bases from J, with 19 bases in between. The germline V gene encodes CDR1 SGHRS and CDR2 YFSETQ. The CDR3 nucleotides read TGCGCCAGCAGCTTGACGGGGGCCCCCCTAAATATGAACACTGAAGCTTTCTTT. Protein sequence: CASSLTGAPLNMNTEAFF. Full variable domain (rest looked up from reference TRBV5-1 and TRBJ1-1): KAGVTQTPRYLIKTRGQQVTLSCSPISGHRSVSWYQQTPGQGLQFLFEYFSETQRNKGNFPGRFSGRQFSNSRSEMNVSTLELGDSALYLCASSLTGAPLNMNTEAFFGQGTRLTVV.

V gene TRBV6-5 combines with J gene TRBJ1-6; D not certain. The CDR3 is made up of 15 amino acids. V lost 1 base and J 8 bases, leaving 12 bases between the germline ends. CDR1 is MNHEY, CDR2 SVGAGI, per germline. DNA for the CDR3: TGTGCCAGCAGTTACTTGGGCGTTTCGGATTCACCCCTCCACTTT. Its translation is CASSYLGVSDSPLHF.

The chain recombines TRBV5-1 with TRBJ1-6; D remains unclear. The CDR3 contains 13 residues. The germline CDR1 and CDR2 sequences are SGHRS and YFSETQ. Trimming pared 7 bases from V and 6 bases from J, leaving 11 bases between. CDR3: CASRQTGNSPLHF. The CDR3 DNA is TGCGCCAGCCGCCAGACTGGTAATTCACCCCTCCACTTT.